These 4 T cell receptor beta chains came from one sample sequenced in a study of CD8 T cells in ankylosing spondylitis. TCRdb passed the 5' RACE reads through MiXCR, listing each CDR3 protein once. The sample gives around 330,000 distinct CDR3 sequences, about 9.9% of which show up once; around 10% is in the top ten. The sequenced sample consisted of blood, either unsorted or a sorted T cell fraction (not recorded which). The receptor set was obtained from a female donor with ankylosing spondylitis or in good health (not recorded which).

The chain is built from TRBV5-1 and TRBJ2-7, with D perhaps matching TRBD2 (5 bases). The CDR3 contains 15 residues. Germline CDR1 reads SGHRS; CDR2 reads YFSETQ. V was cut by 4 bases and J by 4 bases, with 18 bases left in between. CDR3 in amino acids: CASSVDGGESYEQYF. The CDR3 DNA follows: TGCGCCAGCAGCGTTGACGGAGGAGAGTCTTACGAGCAGTACTTC.

This clonotype has just a few counts. The gene calls are TRBV27 and TRBJ2-7; D is possibly TRBD1 or TRBD2 (5 bases each). Per germline, CDR1 MNHEY and CDR2 SMNVEV (reference sequence). V dropped 3 bases and J dropped 2 bases, with 14 bases sitting between them. The CDR3 consists of 15 residues. For the CDR3, the DNA is TGTGCCAGCAGTTTCTTCGGGACGGAAACCTACGAGCAGTACTTC. Translating gives CASSFFGTETYEQYF.

The chain has TRBV6-2 or TRBV6-3 and TRBJ2-7, with D maybe TRBD2 (6 bases). Deletions cut 8 bases from V and 2 bases from J, with 13 bases between. The V gene's germline CDR1 is MNHEY and CDR2 SVGEGT. The CDR3 extends over 13 amino acids. Here the CDR3 DNA reads TGTGCCAGCCGTACTAGCTCGACCTACGAGCAGTACTTC. Translating gives CASRTSSTYEQYF.

This clonotype was detected ten times or more. The gene calls are TRBV12-5 and TRBJ2-3; TRBD1 aligns across 9 bases. The J segment lost 0 bases and the V segment lost 0 bases, leaving 4 bases of the junction unmatched. Germline loops: CDR1 LGHNT, CDR2 FRNRAP. The CDR3 contains 17 residues. The CDR3 sequence: CASGLVLGQGSTDTQYF. In nucleotides, the CDR3 is TGTGCTAGTGGTTTGGTACTAGGACAGGGGAGCACAGATACGCAGTATTTT. Based on the CDR3 plus reference TRBV12-5 and TRBJ2-3, the full variable domain is DARVTQTPRHKVTEMGQEVTMRCQPILGHNTVFWYRQTMMQGLELLAYFRNRAPLDDSGMPKDRFSAEMPDATLATLKIQPSEPRDSAVYFCASGLVLGQGSTDTQYFGPGTRLTVL.